This passage covers 22 T cell receptor beta chains from one sample sequenced in a study of CD8+ T cells in alopecia areata. Documented treatment: oral pan-JAK inhibitor, 5-10 mg twice daily. Following RNA extraction, reverse transcription yielded cDNA that acted as the sequencing template. Assay: immunoSEQ multiplex PCR; the TCRdb copy retains only in-frame clones and omits some. The sample holds some 220,000 clones; approximately 57% are singletons and the top ten take around 1.4%. The material sequenced was CD4+ T cells sorted from blood, taken at week 4, from a patient treated with tofacitinib. The source is a human donor with alopecia areata.

V usage is TRBV6-5 and J usage is TRBJ2-3, with 11 bases that match TRBD1. The V segment lost 11 bases and the J segment 2 bases; nucleotides outside the gene matches: 9. This CDR3 region has 15 residues. Germline loops: CDR1 MNHEY, CDR2 SVGAGI. The CDR3 spells CAVRRTGGFTDTQYF. CDR3 in DNA: TGTGCCGTGCGACGGACAGGGGGCTTCACAGATACGCAGTATTTT.

The chain employs TRBV30 and TRBJ1-5; no firm D call. The V gene lost 2 bases and the J gene lost 7 bases, with 15 bases spanning the gap. Germline V lookup: CDR1 GTSNPN, CDR2 SVGIG (reference sequence). The CDR3 loop spans 14 amino acids. The CDR3 DNA reads TGTGCCTGGAGTCACGCGGGATATGGCCAGCCCCAGCATTTT. Residues: CAWSHAGYGQPQHF.

The chain is built from TRBV2 and TRBJ2-1, with D unclear. Germline CDR1 SNHLY, CDR2 FYNNEI. The CDR3 has 13 residues. The V end was cut by 4 bases, the J end by 5 bases, with 9 bases between. This chain's CDR3 is CASSVGSDNEQFF. CDR3 DNA: TGTGCCAGCAGTGTCGGGTCGGACAATGAGCAGTTCTTC.

This clone was detected a few times. CDR3: CASSASPSGGTYEQYF. CDR3 DNA: TGTGCCAGCAGCGCCTCTCCTAGCGGGGGTACCTACGAGCAGTACTTC. V gene TRBV9 combines with J gene TRBJ2-7, with TRBD2 identical over 10 bases. The germline CDR1 and CDR2 sequences are SGDLS and YYNGEE. CDR3 length equals 16 residues. The trim removed 3 bases at V and 2 bases at J, leaving 8 bases unmatched.

CDR3 loop: CASSLGAGWNYGYTF. The DNA of the CDR3 is TGTGCCAGCAGCTTAGGGGCAGGGTGGAACTATGGCTACACCTTC. The chain is built from TRBV7-8 and TRBJ1-2; D perhaps matches TRBD1 (5 bases). The length of the CDR3 is 15 residues. With 1 base removed from V and 2 bases from J, the gap between germline ends came to 11 bases. CDR1 is SGHVS and CDR2 is FQNEAQ in the germline V gene.

This sequence joins TRBV29-1 and TRBJ2-3, with D perhaps given as TRBD1 or TRBD2 (5 bases each). The V gene lost 6 bases and the J gene lost 2 bases, with 6 bases spanning the gap. CDR1 SQVTM and CDR2 ANQGSEA come from the germline V gene. The CDR3 has 11 residues. In DNA form, the CDR3 reads TGCAGCGTGGGGGACACAGATACGCAGTATTTT. Translated, it gives CSVGDTDTQYF.

This clone was detected many times. The V gene is TRBV7-7, the J gene TRBJ2-5; D gene uncertain. Germline V lookup: CDR1 SSHAT, CDR2 FNYEAQ (reference sequence). CDR3 size: 14 residues. V lost 3 bases and J 4 bases, leaving 12 bases between the germline ends. The CDR3 sequence is CASSLERVGETQYF. CDR3 coding DNA: TGTGCCAGCAGCTTGGAAAGGGTCGGAGAGACCCAGTACTTC.

V and J are TRBV20-1 and TRBJ1-2; D is undetermined. The germline V gene has CDR1 DFQATT and CDR2 SNEGSKA (reference sequence). CDR3 length: 11 amino acids. Trimming took off 4 bases at V and 5 bases at J, with 8 bases between the two ends. The CDR3 DNA is TGCAGTGCTAAACGTGGGTATGGCTACACCTTC. The encoded protein is CSAKRGYGYTF.

This clone came up a few times. This chain connects TRBV7-2 to TRBJ1-4, with D possibly being TRBD1 (6 bases). This CDR3 is 16 amino acids long. Germline V gene data show CDR1 as SGHTA and CDR2 as FQGNSA. V dropped 5 bases and J dropped 7 bases, with 20 bases sitting between them. The CDR3 DNA reads TGTGCCAGCAGCCCACAAGGGCAGGGGATTAGTGAAAAACTGTTTTTT. Translating it yields CASSPQGQGISEKLFF. Looking up the rest from reference TRBV7-2 and TRBJ1-4 gives the full variable domain: GAGVSQSPSNKVTEKGKDVELRCDPISGHTALYWYRQSLGQGLEFLIYFQGNSAPDKSGLPSDRFSAERTGGSVSTLTIQRTQQEDSAVYLCASSPQGQGISEKLFFGSGTQLSVL.

The chain joins TRBV5-1 to TRBJ2-3; TRBD2 aligns across 9 bases. The trim removed 0 bases at V and 0 bases at J, leaving 8 bases unmatched. This CDR3 comprises 18 residues. Germline loops: CDR1 SGHRS, CDR2 YFSETQ. CDR3 protein: CASSLGSGGSLSTDTQYF. CDR3 nucleotide sequence: TGCGCCAGCAGCTTGGGTAGCGGGGGATCCCTGAGCACAGATACGCAGTATTTT.

The rearrangement links TRBV30 to TRBJ1-2; D unclear. CDR1 is GTSNPN, CDR2 SVGIG, per germline (reference sequence). This CDR3 is 12 amino acids long. Trimming left V 4 bases short and J 5 bases short, with 11 bases between. DNA for the CDR3: TGTGCCTGGAAGCCTCCTGTTTATGGCTACACCTTC. Protein sequence: CAWKPPVYGYTF. The full variable domain, in which reference TRBV30 and TRBJ1-2 provide the parts outside the CDR3, is SQTIHQWPATLVQPVGSPLSLECTVEGTSNPNLYWYRQAAGRGLQLLFYSVGIGQISSEVPQNLSASRPQDRQFILSSKKLLLSDSGFYLCAWKPPVYGYTFGSGTRLTVV.

The chain links TRBV5-1 to TRBJ2-1, with D unresolved. With 4 bases removed from V and 1 base from J, the gap between germline ends came to 6 bases. Germline V lookup: CDR1 SGHRS, CDR2 YFSETQ. CDR3 length: 13 amino acids. CDR3 DNA: TGCGCCAGCAGCAGTTTTTCCTACAATGAGCAGTTCTTC. Protein product: CASSSFSYNEQFF.

The V call is TRBV25-1, the J call TRBJ1-1; D might be TRBD1 (6 bases). The V gene's germline CDR1 is MGHDK and CDR2 SYGVNS. Trimming removed 7 bases at V and 4 bases at J, with 7 bases between. The CDR3 is 11 residues long. DNA of the CDR3: TGTGCCAGCACAGGGGCCACTGAAGCTTTCTTT. Its protein is CASTGATEAFF.

This clone turned up a few times. The rearrangement joins TRBV7-8 to TRBJ2-3; no clear D gene. V gave up 3 bases and J gave up 2 bases, with 6 bases separating them. Germline loops: CDR1 SGHVS, CDR2 FQNEAQ. The CDR3 runs 13 residues. CDR3 bases: TGTGCCAGCAGCTTCCGCCCCACAGATACGCAGTATTTT. Protein sequence: CASSFRPTDTQYF. Using reference TRBV7-8 and TRBJ2-3 for the parts outside the CDR3, the full variable domain is GAGVSQSPRYKVAKRGQDVALRCDPISGHVSLFWYQQALGQGPEFLTYFQNEAQLDKSGLPSDRFFAERPEGSVSTLKIQRTQQEDSAVYLCASSFRPTDTQYFGPGTRLTVL.

J is TRBJ1-2 and V is TRBV29-1; 12 nucleotides align to TRBD1. With 7 bases clipped from V and 8 bases from J, the junction kept 8 bases outside the gene matches. The CDR3 has 13 amino acids. In germline, CDR1 is SQVTM, CDR2 ANQGSEA. The CDR3 reads CSAERDRGQGYTF. The CDR3 DNA sequence: TGCAGCGCGGAGCGGGACAGGGGGCAAGGCTACACCTTC.

This chain connects TRBV29-1 to TRBJ1-4, with D possibly TRBD1 on 6 matching bases. From germline, CDR1 is SQVTM and CDR2 ANQGSEA. Trimming took off 7 bases at V and 5 bases at J, with 14 bases between the two ends. The CDR3 sequence is 13 residues long. The CDR3: CSAQGGYNEKLFF. CDR3 DNA: TGCAGCGCCCAAGGGGGGTACAATGAAAAACTGTTTTTT.

V gene TRBV4-3 combines with J gene TRBJ2-7, with TRBD2 matching 10 bases. Germline V gene lookup returns CDR1 LGHNA and CDR2 YSLEER. CDR3 length equals 19 residues. V trimming: 0 bases; J trimming: 3 bases; junction bases outside the gene matches: 14. The CDR3 sequence: CASSQDLASGGNRVYEQYF. The CDR3, as DNA: TGCGCCAGCAGCCAAGATTTGGCTAGCGGGGGCAATAGGGTCTACGAGCAGTACTTC.

The chain is built from TRBV29-1 and TRBJ1-2, with unresolved D. Germline CDR1 SQVTM, CDR2 ANQGSEA. V lost 3 bases and J lost 6, with 8 bases in between. CDR3 size: 11 residues. The CDR3 DNA reads as TGCAGCGTTGACTCAGTTAATGGCTACACCTTC. Protein: CSVDSVNGYTF. Variable domain in full (rest from reference TRBV29-1 and TRBJ1-2): SAVISQKPSRDICQRGTSLTIQCQVDSQVTMMFWYRQQPGQSLTLIATANQGSEATYESGFVIDKFPISRPNLTFSTLTVSNMSPEDSSIYLCSVDSVNGYTFGSGTRLTVV.

This clone was detected a few times. This chain connects TRBV12-2 to TRBJ2-7; the tabulated D call, TRBD1, remains unverified against the DNA. TRBV12-2 is designated a pseudogene. The CDR3 totals 15 residues. The CDR3 reads CASRSSGTPTGEQYF. CDR3 DNA sequence: TGTGCAAGTCGCTCCTCCGGGACACCCACGGGGGAGCAGTACTTC.

The chain is built from TRBV7-3 and TRBJ1-5; D uncertain. The CDR3 spans 13 residues. Germline V gene data show CDR1 as SGHTA and CDR2 as FQGTGA. The V end lost 0 bases, the J end lost 7 bases, and 7 bases lay between the germline ends. This CDR3 reads CASSLTPGQPQHF. CDR3 nucleotides: TGTGCCAGCAGCTTAACACCTGGCCAGCCCCAGCATTTT.

V gene TRBV7-3 combines with J gene TRBJ2-1; 11 nucleotides agree with TRBD2. The CDR3 loop spans 18 amino acids. Per germline, CDR1 SGHTA and CDR2 FQGTGA. The V and J ends lost 2 bases and 7 bases, in that order; junction bases with no gene match: 13. The DNA for the CDR3 is TGTGCCAGCAGCTTAGATAGCGGGGGGGCCCCACTGCGAAATGAGCAGTTCTTC. Amino acid sequence: CASSLDSGGAPLRNEQFF.

The chain couples TRBV5-1 to TRBJ2-1, with a weak D call TRBD2 (6 bases). The CDR3 has 14 amino acids. Deletions cut 0 bases from V and 8 bases from J, with 12 bases between. CDR1 and CDR2 from the germline V gene are SGHRS and YFSETQ. The CDR3 sequence is CASSLVTGGDEQFF. The CDR3 nucleotides read TGCGCCAGCAGCTTGGTAACCGGAGGGGATGAGCAGTTCTTC.